The following is a TCR beta chain sequence with its context. Its antigen specificity is not known. No much larger clone exists at a distance of one base, and base qualities are not known. Systemically healthy Caucasian individuals from Russia, about 38 in total and aged about 6 to 100 years, were included as donors. Approximately 10 milliliters of peripheral blood were collected from each donor into EDTA-treated Vacutainer tubes. Ficoll-Paque density-gradient centrifugation was used to isolate PBMCs, with at least 6.5 million obtained per sample. Total RNA, at least 6 micrograms per sample, was extracted from PBMCs with Trizol reagent. The percentages of naive CD45RAhigh/CD27high T cells were determined by flow cytometry on a PBMC aliquot from every donor. Library prep was done by 5' RACE. The sequencer was an Illumina HiSeq 2500. The second PCR ran for roughly 7 to 11 cycles and used a J-beta primer mix along with a sample-barcoded 5' primer. A template-switch 5' adaptor carrying 12 random nucleotides introduced a unique molecular identifier onto each TCR beta cDNA molecule. At least 3 million CDR3-containing paired-end reads were obtained from each sample. The Mint cDNA synthesis kit, primed by a TRBC-specific oligonucleotide, was used to synthesize first-strand cDNA from all RNA. After uracil-DNA glycosylase treatment, a first 18-cycle PCR used universal primers M1SS and BC2_uni_R on all cDNA. On the study's bioinformatics: Normalization of each sample was performed by random selection of 1 million high-quality reads, each carrying a distinct molecular identifier. Reads sharing molecular identifiers were discarded rather than binned into consensus sequences. CDR3 identification, clonotype clustering and error correction used MiTCR with a Q25 quality threshold and the strictest error-elimination algorithm. A nonparametric unseen species model with Euler transformation was used to estimate lower-bound total TCR beta diversity. The public reads were reprocessed in TCRdb via fastp at Q25 and MiXCR, keeping in-frame beta chains. Every CDR3 protein is listed once, alongside the most common genes and DNA of its rows. TCRdb, not the authors, supplied the V and J calls. Recorded for this sample are about 670,000 distinct CDR3 sequences; around 52% of them occurred a single time. The ten biggest clones cover roughly 14% of the sample.

This record belongs to a study of blood T cells in healthy people across ages (dated by TCRdb to the mid-2010s). Broadly, across the study: In model experiments, template switching captured about one uniquely barcoded TCR beta cDNA molecule for every two T cells. Four age groups were formed from the donors: young (average around 15 years), middle-aged (approximately 40), aged (62) and long-lived (approximately 80). Donors of different ages were randomly distributed across sequencing lanes to avoid experimental bias. Age-related changes in TCR beta repertoire diversity were measured in the study by deep sequencing normalized with unique cDNA molecular identifiers. Using the same blood draw, the study looked at two additional independent replicas of 1 million unique cDNA reads for two donors, one aged 18 to 29 and the other aged 80 or older.

What the study reported, not specific to this receptor: Because profiling used bulk unsorted PBMCs, naive and antigen-experienced compartments could not be compared conclusively. There was a strong correlation between observed TCR beta diversity and the percentage of naive T cells measured by flow cytometry. The CMV infection status of donors was not known, potentially confounding age-related changes in expanded clonotypes. Observed TCR beta diversity per million T cells fell roughly linearly with age, and a significant reduction was already apparent by age approximately 40. Estimates of total diversity from one million sequenced T cells were regarded as lower bounds and underestimates. Compared with the aged group, the long-lived group had more naive CD4+ T cells, fewer expanded clones and increased TCR diversity, a pattern suggesting age selection.

This clonotype was obtained from a woman at least 80 years old in good health. The sample was blood.

The DNA sequence reads TGTGCCAGCAGCAGTAGGGTCTCCGACGGGTCACCCCTCCACTTT. Its translation reads: CASSSRVSDGSPLHF. Rearrangement joined TRBV7-6 to TRBJ1-6; the D gene remains uncertain. Per the germline V gene, SGHVS is the CDR1 and FNYEAQ is the CDR2. Trimming takes 5 bases from V and 10 bases from J, and the germline ends sit 18 bases apart. The CDR3 contains 15 residues, cysteine and phenylalanine counted. The entry retains the CDR3 DNA only, 45 bases that are in frame from base 1.